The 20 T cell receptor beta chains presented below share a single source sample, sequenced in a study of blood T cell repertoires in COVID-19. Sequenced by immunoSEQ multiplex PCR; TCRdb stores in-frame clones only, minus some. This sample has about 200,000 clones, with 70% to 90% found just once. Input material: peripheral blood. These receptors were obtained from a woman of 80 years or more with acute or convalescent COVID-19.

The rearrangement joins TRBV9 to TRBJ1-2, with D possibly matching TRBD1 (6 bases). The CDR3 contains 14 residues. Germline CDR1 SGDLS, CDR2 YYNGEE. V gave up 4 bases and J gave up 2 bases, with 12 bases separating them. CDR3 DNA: TGTGCCAGCAGCCCGAGCGGACAGAACTATGGCTACACCTTC. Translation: CASSPSGQNYGYTF.

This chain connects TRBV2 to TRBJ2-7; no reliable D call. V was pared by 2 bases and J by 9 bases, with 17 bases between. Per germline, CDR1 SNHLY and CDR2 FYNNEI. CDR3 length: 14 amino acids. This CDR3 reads CASSEYLRLLGQYF. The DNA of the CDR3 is TGTGCCAGCAGTGAATACCTGCGGCTCCTTGGGCAGTACTTC.

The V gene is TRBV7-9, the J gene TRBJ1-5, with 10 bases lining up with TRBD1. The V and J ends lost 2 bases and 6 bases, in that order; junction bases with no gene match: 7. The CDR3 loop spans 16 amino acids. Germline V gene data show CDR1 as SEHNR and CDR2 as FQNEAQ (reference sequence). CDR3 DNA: TGTGCCAGCAGCTTACGGGACAGGGGAGAGTTTCAGCCCCAGCATTTT. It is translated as CASSLRDRGEFQPQHF. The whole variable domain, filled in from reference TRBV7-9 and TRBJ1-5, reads DTGVSQNPRHKITKRGQNVTFRCDPISEHNRLYWYRQTLGQGPEFLTYFQNEAQLEKSRLLSDRFSAERPKGSFSTLEIQRTEQGDSAMYLCASSLRDRGEFQPQHFGDGTRLSIL.

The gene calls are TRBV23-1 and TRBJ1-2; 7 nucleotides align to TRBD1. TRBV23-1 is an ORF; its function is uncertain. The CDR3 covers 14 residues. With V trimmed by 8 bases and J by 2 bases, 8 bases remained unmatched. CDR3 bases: TGCGCCAGCGGAAGACAGGGTGGAAACTATGGCTACACCTTC. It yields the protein CASGRQGGNYGYTF.

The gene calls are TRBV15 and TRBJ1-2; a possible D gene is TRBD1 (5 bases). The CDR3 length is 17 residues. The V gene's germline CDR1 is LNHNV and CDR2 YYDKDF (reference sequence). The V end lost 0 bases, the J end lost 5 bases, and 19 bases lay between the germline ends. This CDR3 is CATSRDPERGRAYGYTF. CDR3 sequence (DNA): TGTGCCACCAGCAGAGATCCAGAGCGAGGCAGGGCGTATGGCTACACCTTC.

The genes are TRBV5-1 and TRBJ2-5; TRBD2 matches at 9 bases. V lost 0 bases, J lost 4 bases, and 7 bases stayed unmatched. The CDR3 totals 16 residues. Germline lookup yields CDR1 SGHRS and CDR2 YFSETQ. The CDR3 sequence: CASSLGGSGSRETQYF. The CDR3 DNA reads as TGCGCCAGCAGCTTGGGGGGTAGCGGGAGCCGAGAGACCCAGTACTTC. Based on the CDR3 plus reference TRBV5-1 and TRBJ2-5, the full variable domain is KAGVTQTPRYLIKTRGQQVTLSCSPISGHRSVSWYQQTPGQGLQFLFEYFSETQRNKGNFPGRFSGRQFSNSRSEMNVSTLELGDSALYLCASSLGGSGSRETQYFGPGTRLLVL.

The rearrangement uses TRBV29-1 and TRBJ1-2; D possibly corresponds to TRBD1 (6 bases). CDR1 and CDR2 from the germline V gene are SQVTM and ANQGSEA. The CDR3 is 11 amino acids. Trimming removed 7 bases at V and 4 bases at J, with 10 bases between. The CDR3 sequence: CSDLRGYGYTF. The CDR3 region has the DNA TGCAGCGACCTCAGGGGCTATGGCTACACCTTC.

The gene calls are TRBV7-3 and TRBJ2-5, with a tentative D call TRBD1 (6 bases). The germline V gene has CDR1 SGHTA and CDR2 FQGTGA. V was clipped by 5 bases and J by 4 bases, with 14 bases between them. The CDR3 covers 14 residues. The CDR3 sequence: CASSLNRVGETQYF. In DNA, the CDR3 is TGTGCCAGCAGCCTCAACAGGGTTGGAGAGACCCAGTACTTC.

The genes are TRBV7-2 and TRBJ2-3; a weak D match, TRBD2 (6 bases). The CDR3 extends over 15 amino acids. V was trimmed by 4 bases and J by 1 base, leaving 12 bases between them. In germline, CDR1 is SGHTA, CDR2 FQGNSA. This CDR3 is CASSSGETRTDTQYF. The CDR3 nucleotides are TGTGCCAGCAGCTCGGGGGAGACCCGCACAGATACGCAGTATTTT.

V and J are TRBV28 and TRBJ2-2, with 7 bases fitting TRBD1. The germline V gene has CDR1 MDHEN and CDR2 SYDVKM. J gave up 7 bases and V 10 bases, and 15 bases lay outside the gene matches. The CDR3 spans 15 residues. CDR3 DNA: TGTGCCACCGAGGCGACAGGGTGGGACGGCGGGGAGCTGTTTTTT. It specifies CATEATGWDGGELFF.

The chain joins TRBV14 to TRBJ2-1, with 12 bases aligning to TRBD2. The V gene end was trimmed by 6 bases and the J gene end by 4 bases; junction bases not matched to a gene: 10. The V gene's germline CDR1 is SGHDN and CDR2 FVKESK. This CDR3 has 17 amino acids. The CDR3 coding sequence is TGTGCCAGCAGTCCCTTTAAGACTAGCGGGGGTTACAATGAGCAGTTCTTC. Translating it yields CASSPFKTSGGYNEQFF.

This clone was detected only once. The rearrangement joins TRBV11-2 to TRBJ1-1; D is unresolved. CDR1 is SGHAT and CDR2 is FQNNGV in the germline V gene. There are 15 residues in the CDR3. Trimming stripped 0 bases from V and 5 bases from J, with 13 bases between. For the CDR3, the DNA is TGTGCCAGCAGCTTAGATCAGCTAGCGGGGACTGAAGCTTTCTTT. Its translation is CASSLDQLAGTEAFF.

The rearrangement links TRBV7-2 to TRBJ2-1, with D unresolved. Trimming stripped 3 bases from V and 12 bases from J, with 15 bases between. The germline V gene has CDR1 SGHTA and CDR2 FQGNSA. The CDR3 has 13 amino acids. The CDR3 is CASSFVRLAGQFF. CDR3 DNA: TGTGCCAGCAGCTTTGTTCGCTTGGCAGGGCAGTTCTTC.

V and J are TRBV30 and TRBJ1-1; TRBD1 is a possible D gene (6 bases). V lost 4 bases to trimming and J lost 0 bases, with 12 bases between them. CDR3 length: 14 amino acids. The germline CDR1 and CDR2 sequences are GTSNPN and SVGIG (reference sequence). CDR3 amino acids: CAWNGGAVNTEAFF. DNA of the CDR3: TGTGCCTGGAACGGGGGGGCGGTGAACACTGAAGCTTTCTTT.

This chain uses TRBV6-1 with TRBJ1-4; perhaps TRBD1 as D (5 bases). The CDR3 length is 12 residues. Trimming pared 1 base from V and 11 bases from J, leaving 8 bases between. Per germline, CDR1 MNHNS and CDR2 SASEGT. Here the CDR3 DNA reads TGTGCCAGCAGTGAAGAGACAGATAAACTGTTTTTT. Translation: CASSEETDKLFF.

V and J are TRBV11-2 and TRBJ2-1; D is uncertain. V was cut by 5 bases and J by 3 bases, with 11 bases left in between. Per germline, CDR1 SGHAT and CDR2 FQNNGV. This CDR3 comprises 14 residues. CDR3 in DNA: TGTGCCAGCAGCGTAGGAACAATCTACAATGAGCAGTTCTTC. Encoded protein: CASSVGTIYNEQFF.

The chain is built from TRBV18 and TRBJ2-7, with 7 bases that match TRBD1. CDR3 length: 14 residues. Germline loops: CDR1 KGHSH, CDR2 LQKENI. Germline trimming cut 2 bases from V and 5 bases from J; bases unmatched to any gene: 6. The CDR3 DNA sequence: TGTGCCAGCTCACCAGTTGGCCAGGGGGACGAGCAGTACTTC. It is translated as CASSPVGQGDEQYF.

The CDR3 loop is CASSPLGADTQYF. The CDR3 DNA is TGTGCCAGCAGTCCCCTTGGAGCAGATACGCAGTATTTT. The chain carries TRBV6-6 and TRBJ2-3; D gene ambiguous. Trimming pared 5 bases from V and 4 bases from J, leaving 10 bases between. The CDR3 loop spans 13 amino acids. Germline V gene lookup returns CDR1 MNHNY and CDR2 SVGAGI (reference sequence).

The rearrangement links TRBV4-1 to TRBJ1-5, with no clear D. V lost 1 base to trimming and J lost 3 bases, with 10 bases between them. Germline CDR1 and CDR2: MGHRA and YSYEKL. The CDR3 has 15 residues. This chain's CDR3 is CASSQVDRDNQPQHF. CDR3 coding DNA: TGCGCCAGCAGCCAAGTCGACCGGGACAATCAGCCCCAGCATTTT.

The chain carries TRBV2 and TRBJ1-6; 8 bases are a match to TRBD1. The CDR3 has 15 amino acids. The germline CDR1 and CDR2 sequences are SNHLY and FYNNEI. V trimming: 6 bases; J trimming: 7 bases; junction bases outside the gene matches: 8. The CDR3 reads CASRMTGAGNSPLHF. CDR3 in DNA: TGTGCCAGCAGGATGACAGGGGCGGGGAATTCACCCCTCCACTTT.